This paragraph covers one TCR beta chain sequence. This sample was included in a study of blood T cell repertoires in COVID-19. Trimming pared 4 bases from V and 0 bases from J, leaving 7 bases between. The germline CDR1 and CDR2 sequences are WNHNN and SYGVQD (reference sequence). CDR3 length equals 14 residues. Some clones are missing from TCRdb's copy, which holds only in-frame ones; the method was immunoSEQ multiplex PCR. The sample includes roughly 130,000 clones, about 80% of them seen just once. V gene TRBV10-1 combines with J gene TRBJ2-1; D might be TRBD1 (5 bases). What was sequenced was peripheral blood. This receptor was taken from a woman aged 50 to 60 with acute or convalescent COVID-19. The CDR3, as DNA: TGCGCCAGCAGTGGACAGAGCTCCTACAATGAGCAGTTCTTC. This translates into CASSGQSSYNEQFF.